This TCR beta chain derives from a study of early T cells in non-severe SARS-CoV-2 infection. At the level of the study: Sequencing used unsorted whole-blood bulk RNA, so chains lack pairing. Study conclusions and caveats: VDJdb matching, biased toward anti-spike CD8 responses, missed private and CD4 specificities.

There are 13 residues in the CDR3. Trimming at V came to 0 bases and at J to 5 bases, leaving 2 bases not matched to a gene. Germline V gene sequence: CDR1 DFQATT, CDR2 SNEGSKA (reference sequence). As to this clonotype: What it recognizes is unknown.

In the library, individual cDNA molecules carried attached unique molecular identifiers. TCRdb redid the calling of the 5' RACE reads with MiXCR, one entry per CDR3 protein. This sample has approximately 84,000 distinct CDR3 sequences, with just under 15% found just once. The specimen was whole blood. The chain employs TRBV20-1 and TRBJ1-2; 8 bases align to TRBD1. This clonotype originated in an adult who was a healthcare worker with PCR-confirmed SARS-CoV-2 infection or an uninfected control (not recorded which). Written as DNA, the CDR3 is TGCAGTGCTAGAGAAGGGACAGGATATGGCTACACCTTC. This translates into CSAREGTGYGYTF.